This T cell receptor (beta chain) was identified during a study of T cells in Graves' hyperthyroidism and ophthalmopathy (dated by TCRdb to the late 2010s). Notes on the research overall: Peripheral blood samples were taken at the time of initial diagnosis, prior to any treatment. An independent validation cohort of under 20 hyperthyroidism patients and some 15 patients who later progressed to ophthalmopathy tested prospective prediction of ophthalmopathy. After blood sampling, hyperthyroidism patients were treated with methimazole at a starting dose of 30 mg daily, and ophthalmopathy patients were treated with high-dose intravenous methylprednisolone. A discovery cohort of about a hundred patients, roughly 45 with Graves' ophthalmopathy and fewer than 65 with stable Graves' hyperthyroidism, was used to find distinguishing TCR V-J signatures. In addition, the study compared T-cell repertoires in thyroid tissue and in blood from about 6 Graves' hyperthyroidism patients. For training and testing, the 100 patients in the discovery cohort were randomly divided in a 7:3 ratio. TCR Vbeta CDR3 sequencing of some 140 peripheral blood samples (approximately 44 ophthalmopathy, 70 to 85 hyperthyroidism and some 17 progressor patients) is reported in the paper.

This clonotype was counted many times. Its target antigen remains unknown. No much larger clonotype is one base removed from it; base qualities were not supplied. The TCR beta CDR3 regions were amplified from the RNA transcripts. A first-round RT-PCR of the TCR CDR3 used the HTBI primer set with the Qiagen OneStep RT-PCR kit. The libraries were constructed in a second round of multiplex PCR and then size-selected and purified. Sequencing of the libraries was done on an Illumina HiSeq2000 using paired-end 100 bp reads. The paper's processing steps were these. SOAPnuke was used to process the raw data, throwing out any read that contained adapters or uncalled bases, had a mean Phred below 15, or lacked an exact constant-primer or identifier match. High-quality paired reads were merged using COPE v1.2.5, and each unique nucleotide sequence was defined as a clonotype. Clonotypes were aligned to IMGT TRBV, TRBD and TRBJ reference segments using MiTCR v1.1. Analysis was restricted to V-J combinations with a frequency above 0.0001, which covered about 99% of repertoires. A TCS score was defined as the ratio between F50 (clonal expansion) and ExV (chaos), using BLOSUM62-based TCRdist between CDR3 peptides within each V-J. Welch's t-statistics and random forest reduced roughly 540 V-J features to 10 to 15, which were used in a naive Bayes classifier (R e1071). The public reads were quality trimmed at Q25 with fastp and then assembled into clones with MiXCR by TCRdb, keeping productive beta chains. Each entry merges the rows of one CDR3 protein and shows their most common DNA and genes. The V and J calls were determined by TCRdb, not by the authors. The sample table records 200,000 to 250,000 distinct CDR3 sequences; 18% of these occur just once. The ten largest clones take up just under 45% of the sample.

Overall study results and their limits: In cross-validation, a model built on a 13 V-J signature told ophthalmopathy apart from stable hyperthyroidism with approximately 90% sensitivity and approximately 81% specificity, and in testing the same model reached 80%/75%. Sample size was not statistically predetermined, and blinding of investigators to group allocation was not performed. In validation, the model predicted progression to ophthalmopathy a median of approximately 6.6 months before onset, with approximately 68% sensitivity and 72.22% specificity. Blood samples also contained most of the expanded thyroid clonotypes (frequency above 0.001), which suggests that blood repertoires may reflect thyroid immune responses.

A patient counted as having stable Graves' hyperthyroidism if no progression to ophthalmopathy occurred over 18 months of follow-up. Hyperthyroidism patients were newly diagnosed, had a disease duration of under 2 months, and were aged 18 to 65 years. Any patient with an uncontrolled infection, another autoimmune disease, pregnancy or lactation was excluded. Clinical symptoms, serum thyroxine and TRAb, thyroid ultrasound, and orbital computed tomography formed the basis for the diagnoses. Ficoll-Paque density gradient centrifugation was used to isolate PBMCs from about 9.4 ml of fresh peripheral blood. Total RNA was extracted using Trizol reagent, and RNA quality was assessed on an Agilent 2100 Bioanalyzer. CDR1 and CDR2 are read off the germline V gene as MNHNS and SASEGT. The CDR3 numbers 15 residues from cysteine through phenylalanine. CDR3 DNA only is kept here, 45 bases in frame from base 1. V and J are truncated by 2 bases and 1 base respectively, leaving an intervening sequence of 11 bases.

This sequence originates from a man aged 40-50 years with Graves' hyperthyroidism. This sequence uses TRBV6-1 and TRBJ1-1, and possibly TRBD1, on 5 matching bases. Sequencing was carried out using blood. The nucleotide sequence reads TGTGCCAGCAGTGAATGGGTGACAGCGAACACTGAAGCTTTCTTT. This encodes CASSEWVTANTEAFF.